The present T cell receptor (beta chain) was sequenced within a study of blood T cells in healthy people across ages. Study-wide results and limits: Among T cells, TCR beta diversity per million cells dropped roughly linearly as age rose.

Notes on this clonotype: Its target is unknown.

Isolation of PBMCs gave at least 7 million cells per sample. A J-beta primer mix and a sample-barcoded 5' primer were used in a second PCR of about 7 to 12 cycles. Each CDR3 protein is one row after TCRdb ran MiXCR on the 5' RACE reads. Of 1.6 million or so distinct CDR3 sequences listed, roughly a third are singletons. Sequences were obtained from blood. This sequence was found in a woman between 25 and 40 years old in good health.

The CDR3 is CSASSSPGQNIQYF. CDR3 in DNA: TGCAGTGCTAGTTCGTCCCCTGGCCAAAACATTCAGTACTTC. The chain combines TRBV20-1 with TRBJ2-4; D not resolved. Trimming left V 3 bases short and J 5 bases short, with 14 bases between. The CDR3 consists of 14 residues. Per the germline V gene, CDR1 is DFQATT and CDR2 is SNEGSKA (reference sequence).